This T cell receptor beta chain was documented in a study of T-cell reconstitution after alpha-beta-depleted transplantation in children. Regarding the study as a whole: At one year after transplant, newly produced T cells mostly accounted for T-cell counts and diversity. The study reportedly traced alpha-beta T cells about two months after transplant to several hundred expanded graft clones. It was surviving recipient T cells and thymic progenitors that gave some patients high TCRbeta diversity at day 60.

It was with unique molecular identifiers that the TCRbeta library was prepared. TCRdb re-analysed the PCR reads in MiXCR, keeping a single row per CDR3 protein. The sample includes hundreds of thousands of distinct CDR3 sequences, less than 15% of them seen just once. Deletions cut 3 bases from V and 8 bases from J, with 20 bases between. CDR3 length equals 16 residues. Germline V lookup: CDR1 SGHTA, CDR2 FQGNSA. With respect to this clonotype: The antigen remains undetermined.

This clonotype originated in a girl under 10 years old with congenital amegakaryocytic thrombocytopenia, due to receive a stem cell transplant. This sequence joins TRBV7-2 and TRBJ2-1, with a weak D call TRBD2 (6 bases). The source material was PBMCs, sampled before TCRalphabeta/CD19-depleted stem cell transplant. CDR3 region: CASSFEGRLGVDEQFF. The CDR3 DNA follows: TGTGCCAGCAGCTTCGAGGGGAGACTAGGGGTGGATGAGCAGTTCTTC.